A single sample gave rise to the 4 T cell receptor beta chains below, sequenced in a study of cytomegalovirus exposure and HLA in healthy donors. This PCR relied on a set of 60 Vbeta primers and 13 Jbeta primers. Measured with immunoSEQ multiplex PCR; TCRdb has only the in-frame clones, and not every one. The sample yields 100,000 or so clones, around three quarters seen once. The sample comprised PBMCs. Receptors were obtained from a female donor in good health and CMV-seronegative.

This chain uses TRBV9 with TRBJ2-1, with D possibly TRBD2 on 5 matching bases. The germline V gene has CDR1 SGDLS and CDR2 YYNGEE. V was shortened by 0 bases and J by 2 bases, with 9 bases between the two germline ends. The CDR3 loop spans 15 amino acids. The CDR3 nucleotides read TGTGCCAGCAGCGTAGCGGGGTCGACCTACAATGAGCAGTTCTTC. The encoded protein is CASSVAGSTYNEQFF.

This chain links TRBV4-3 with TRBJ2-7; 7 bases fit TRBD1. V shed 2 bases, J shed 2 bases, and the junction held 3 bases outside the gene matches. In germline, CDR1 is LGHNA, CDR2 YSLEER. The CDR3 extends over 14 amino acids. CDR3 in DNA: TGCGCCAGCAGCCAAACCCAGGGGGCCTACGAGCAGTACTTC. The encoded protein is CASSQTQGAYEQYF.

The rearrangement links TRBV13 to TRBJ2-3; 8 nucleotides align to TRBD2. This CDR3 spans 17 amino acids. V gave up 3 bases and J gave up 0 bases; unmatched junction bases: 8. Per the germline V gene, CDR1 is PRHDT and CDR2 is FYEKMQ (reference sequence). The CDR3 DNA sequence: TGTGCCAGCAGCTTCGAGCGGGGGAGGTCTAGCACAGATACGCAGTATTTT. Its protein product is CASSFERGRSSTDTQYF.

The chain combines TRBV5-1 with TRBJ2-1; 11 nucleotides agree with TRBD2. The CDR3 sequence is 15 residues long. The ends lost 4 bases at V and 9 bases at J; junction bases unmatched: 9. The germline CDR1 and CDR2 sequences are SGHRS and YFSETQ. The CDR3 loop is CASSVISGGASEQFF. CDR3 bases: TGCGCCAGCAGCGTAATTAGCGGGGGGGCCTCTGAGCAGTTCTTC. Drawing the rest from reference TRBV5-1 and TRBJ2-1, the complete variable domain is KAGVTQTPRYLIKTRGQQVTLSCSPISGHRSVSWYQQTPGQGLQFLFEYFSETQRNKGNFPGRFSGRQFSNSRSEMNVSTLELGDSALYLCASSVISGGASEQFFGPGTRLTVL.